The 4 T cell receptor beta chains in this list originate from one sample, sequenced in a study of cytomegalovirus exposure and HLA in healthy donors. Generated by immunoSEQ multiplex PCR, the TCRdb table keeps only in-frame clones and is missing some. The repertoire includes about 88,000 clones, approximately 88% of them detected once, and around 10% sits in the top ten. The sample was PBMCs. The receptors come from a young woman in good health and CMV-seropositive.

This clone has more than one count but fewer than ten. The chain is built from TRBV9 and TRBJ1-2; TRBD1 might be the D (5 bases). V lost 3 bases and J lost 0, with 12 bases in between. Looked up from germline, CDR1 is SGDLS and CDR2 is YYNGEE. This CDR3 is built from 15 residues. As DNA, the CDR3 is TGTGCCAGCAGCGACGGGGGGATTCCTAACTATGGCTACACCTTC. The encoded protein is CASSDGGIPNYGYTF.

This chain links TRBV4-3 with TRBJ1-1, with TRBD1 identical over 7 bases. Germline V gives CDR1 LGHNA, CDR2 YSLEER. J gave up 4 bases and V 0 bases, and 8 bases lay outside the gene matches. There are 16 residues in the CDR3. The CDR3, as DNA: TGCGCCAGCAGCCAAGATTTCCAGGGGGTTAGCACTGAAGCTTTCTTT. Translated: CASSQDFQGVSTEAFF.

This sequence joins TRBV7-9 and TRBJ2-5; 7 positions agree with TRBD2. J gave up 5 bases and V 1 base, and 1 base lay outside the gene matches. Germline assignment: CDR1 SEHNR and CDR2 FQNEAQ (reference sequence). This CDR3 has 13 residues. The CDR3 sequence: CASSLGRGETQYF. The CDR3 DNA is TGTGCCAGCAGCTTAGGGCGGGGGGAGACCCAGTACTTC.

The chain employs TRBV10-2 and TRBJ1-1; TRBD1 aligns across 12 bases. This CDR3 is built from 15 residues. After removal of 6 bases from V and 1 base from J, the junction contained 3 bases not matched to a gene. Germline V gives CDR1 WSHSY, CDR2 SAAADI. The DNA of the CDR3 is TGCGCCAGCAGGGGACAGGGGGCCCAGAACACTGAAGCTTTCTTT. This codes for CASRGQGAQNTEAFF.